Listed below are T cell receptor beta chains from one sample, sequenced in a study of cytomegalovirus exposure and HLA in healthy donors. The data were produced by immunoSEQ multiplex PCR, yet TCRdb's version contains in-frame clones alone and is incomplete. This sample has 76,000 or so clones; less than 80% occur once, and the top ten carry about 8.2%. Source material: PBMCs. The receptors originated from a woman in her 40s in good health and CMV-seropositive. Both conserved end residues are part of each CDR3. A D gene is named only where the DNA matches it firmly. Only some rows state a clone size, as once, few, many or a class for expanded clones.

>13|TRBV10-3|TRBD1|NA|TRBJ1-1
TGTGCCATCCTGGGGACAGGGTACACTGAAGCTTTCTTT
CAILGTGYTEAFF
>13|TRBV7-9|NA|NA|TRBJ2-7
TGTGCCAGCAGGACGAGCAGGGGTTACGAGCAGTACTTC
CASRTSRGYEQYF
>15|TRBV11-1|TRBD2|few|TRBJ2-1
TGTGCCAGCAGCGTACTAGCGGGGGTCTACAATGAGCAGTTCTTC
CASSVLAGVYNEQFF
>12|TRBV2|NA|NA|TRBJ2-7
TGTGCCAGCAGTGAATTGTCTTACGAGCAGTACTTC
CASSELSYEQYF
>11|TRBV29-1|NA|NA|TRBJ1-2
TGCAGCGGGGGGGGTGTCCAGGGCTACACCTTC
CSGGGVQGYTF
>12|TRBV6-5|NA|NA|TRBJ1-2
TGTGCCAGCAGCCCGGGTAACTATGGCTACACCTTC
CASSPGNYGYTF
>16|TRBV21-1|NA|NA|TRBJ2-1
TGTGCCAGCAGCACCCCAGGACAGATCTTCTACAATGAGCAGTTCTTC
CASSTPGQIFYNEQFF
>17|TRBV10-3|TRBD2|NA|TRBJ2-3
TGTGCCTCTCTGCCTAGCGGGGGTGTGGGGAGCACAGATACGCAGTATTTT
CASLPSGGVGSTDTQYF
>15|TRBV9|NA|NA|TRBJ1-5
TGTGCCAGCAGCGTAGCAGGGTATAGCAATCAGCCCCAGCATTTT
CASSVAGYSNQPQHF
>14|TRBV2|TRBD1|once|TRBJ1-2
TGTGCCAGCAGTGCGGACAGGGGAGGTTTTGGCTACACCTTC
CASSADRGGFGYTF
>13|TRBV10-3|NA|NA|TRBJ2-1
TGTGCCATCAGTGGGCTCGTCGACAATGAGCAGTTCTTC
CAISGLVDNEQFF
>15|TRBV7-8|NA|NA|TRBJ1-6
TGTGCCAGCAGCCCCACCGGGTCGTTGGGTTCACCCCTCCACTTT
CASSPTGSLGSPLHF
>15|TRBV9|TRBD1|NA|TRBJ2-3
TGTGCCAGCAGCGTCCGACAGGGCATTACAGATACGCAGTATTTT
CASSVRQGITDTQYF
>15|TRBV5-6|NA|NA|TRBJ1-1
TGTGCCAGCAGTTACTTATCCAGGGTGAACACTGAAGCTTTCTTT
CASSYLSRVNTEAFF
>17|TRBV12-5|TRBD2|NA|TRBJ2-1
TGTGCTAGTGGTTTGATATTAGCGGGGGAACCTCATGACCGCCAGTTCTTC
CASGLILAGEPHDRQFF
>14|TRBV5-4|NA|once|TRBJ1-4
TGTGCCAGCAGCCTGACAGCAGGGAATGAAAAACTGTTTTTT
CASSLTAGNEKLFF
>15|TRBV18|NA|NA|TRBJ1-2
TGTGCCAGCTCACCGGAACAGGGAGCTCGCTATGGCTACACCTTC
CASSPEQGARYGYTF
>14|TRBV5-6|TRBD1|NA|TRBJ2-7
TGTGCCAGCAGCTCGGGACAGGCATCCTACGAGCAGTACTTC
CASSSGQASYEQYF
>16|TRBV6-5|NA|once|TRBJ2-1
TGTGCCAGCAGTTACGGCGGGGGCGGGATTTCGACGGAGCAGTTCTTC
CASSYGGGGISTEQFF
>18|TRBV19|NA|NA|TRBJ2-6
TGTGCCAGTAGTCCCCTAGGGGTGGGGTTCTCTGGGGCCAACGTCCTGACTTTC
CASSPLGVGFSGANVLTF
>13|TRBV19|NA|NA|TRBJ1-1
TGTGCCAGTAGTATTGACAGAGACACTGAAGCTTTCTTT
CASSIDRDTEAFF
>15|TRBV5-4|TRBD2|NA|TRBJ2-3
TGTGCCAGCAGCTTGGCAGCGGGGGGCCCAGATACGCAGTATTTT
CASSLAAGGPDTQYF
>14|TRBV6-5|NA|NA|TRBJ2-2
TGTGCCAGCAGTCCCTATGGAGTCGCCGGGGAGCTGTTTTTT
CASSPYGVAGELFF
>15|TRBV7-9|NA|NA|TRBJ1-1
TGTGCCAGCAGTAGAGGGGGACGGAGAAGAACTGAAGCTTTCTTT
CASSRGGRRRTEAFF
>14|TRBV7-9|TRBD2|NA|TRBJ2-1
TGTGCCAGCAGCTTAAGCGGGGGGGCCAATGAGCAGTTCTTC
CASSLSGGANEQFF
>15|TRBV7-9|TRBD1|NA|TRBJ1-6
TGTGCCAGCAGCCCCAGACAGGGGGCAAATTCACCCCTCCACTTT
CASSPRQGANSPLHF
>14|TRBV28|NA|once|TRBJ1-6
TGTGCCAGCAGTCCGCACAGTAATAATTCACCCCTCCACTTT
CASSPHSNNSPLHF
>15|TRBV4-3|NA|NA|TRBJ1-3
TGCGCCAGCAGCCAAGATGGGGCAGCTGGAAACACCATATATTTT
CASSQDGAAGNTIYF
>16|TRBV19|NA|NA|TRBJ1-1
TGTGCCAGTAGTCCCCGGGGTCGAAACATGAACACTGAAGCTTTCTTT
CASSPRGRNMNTEAFF
>16|TRBV28|TRBD1|NA|TRBJ1-2
TGTGCCAGCAGTTTAGGACCGGGACAGGTTAACTATGGCTACACCTTC
CASSLGPGQVNYGYTF
>15|TRBV11-2|NA|once|TRBJ2-3
TGTGCCAGCAGCTTACGGGGTCTAGGCACAGATACGCAGTATTTT
CASSLRGLGTDTQYF
>13|TRBV18|NA|NA|TRBJ2-1
TGTGCCAGCTCAGCTACGATATACAATGAGCAGTTCTTC
CASSATIYNEQFF
>15|TRBV6-5|TRBD2|NA|TRBJ2-3
TGTGCCAGCAGTCCCCTGACTAGCGGGGGTGATACGCAGTATTTT
CASSPLTSGGDTQYF
>19|TRBV5-1|TRBD1|NA|TRBJ2-1
TGCGCCAGCAGCTTGGTAGTAAAGGCGACAGGGGCTATTGACAATGAGCAGTTCTTC
CASSLVVKATGAIDNEQFF
>14|TRBV6-4|NA|NA|TRBJ1-5
TGTGCCAGCAGTGACGGGGCCACAAATCAGCCCCAGCATTTT
CASSDGATNQPQHF
>18|TRBV7-2|TRBD2|NA|TRBJ2-2
TGTGCCAGCAGCTTAGCGCGCGCTAGCGGGGGGGCGACCGGGGAGCTGTTTTTT
CASSLARASGGATGELFF
>14|TRBV30|TRBD1|NA|TRBJ2-7
TGTGCCTGGAACCCGGGACAGGGGTCCTACGAGCAGTACTTC
CAWNPGQGSYEQYF